A single sample gave rise to the 26 T cell receptor beta chains below, sequenced in a study of immune evolution from preneoplasia to lung adenocarcinoma. Assay: immunoSEQ multiplex PCR; the TCRdb copy retains only in-frame clones and omits some. This sample has several thousand clones, with more than 80% found just once. The sample taken for sequencing was FFPE adjacent normal lung tissue. The receptors stem from a donor at least 70 years old with lung adenocarcinoma.

The rearrangement links TRBV28 to TRBJ2-7, with TRBD2 matching 8 bases. Trimming cost V 3 bases and J 6 bases; bases outside gene matches: 10. This CDR3 is 15 amino acids long. Germline CDR1 and CDR2: MDHEN and SYDVKM. In DNA, the CDR3 is TGTGCCAGCAGTTTCCGGGTCGGGAGGGCCCGCGAGCAGTACTTC. As protein: CASSFRVGRAREQYF.

V is TRBV28 and J is TRBJ2-3; the match to TRBD2 covers 8 bases. The CDR3 contains 17 residues. The V and J ends lost 5 bases and 5 bases, in that order; junction bases with no gene match: 15. Germline V gives CDR1 MDHEN, CDR2 SYDVKM. For the CDR3, the DNA is TGTGCCAGCAGTACACGCAGACGAGCGGGAGCTGGAGATACGCAGTATTTT. Translation gives CASSTRRRAGAGDTQYF.

The chain carries TRBV7-6 and TRBJ1-2; D remains ambiguous. The CDR3 runs 18 residues. V lost 1 base, J lost 7 bases, and 25 bases lay in between. The germline CDR1 and CDR2 sequences are SGHVS and FNYEAQ. The DNA of the CDR3 is TGTGCCAGCAGCTTAGTCCCAACCCTGGACGGCCTAAAGGGTGGCTACACCTTC. Translated, it gives CASSLVPTLDGLKGGYTF.

This chain joins TRBV7-3 and TRBJ2-1, with D maybe TRBD2 (7 bases). The V end was cut by 2 bases, the J end by 8 bases, with 13 bases between. Germline V lookup: CDR1 SGHTA, CDR2 FQGTGA. The CDR3 is 14 amino acids. CDR3 nucleotide sequence: TGTGCCAGCAGCTTAGGGCGCGGGGGCCATGAGCAGTTCTTC. This sequence encodes CASSLGRGGHEQFF.

The gene calls are TRBV7-8 and TRBJ1-5; D remains ambiguous. CDR3 size: 12 residues. The V gene lost 1 base and the J gene lost 4 bases, with 2 bases spanning the gap. Per germline, CDR1 SGHVS and CDR2 FQNEAQ. CDR3 in DNA: TGTGCCAGCAGCTTAGTTAATCAGCCCCAGCATTTT. This encodes CASSLVNQPQHF.

This clone occurred once. The gene calls are TRBV9 and TRBJ2-3; D gene unclear. V lost 0 bases, J lost 4 bases, and 6 bases lay in between. The CDR3 totals 13 residues. The germline CDR1 and CDR2 sequences are SGDLS and YYNGEE. The CDR3: CASSVVAPDTQYF. The CDR3 DNA is TGTGCCAGCAGCGTAGTGGCGCCAGATACGCAGTATTTT.

J is TRBJ1-1 and V is TRBV6-5, with a tentative D call TRBD1 (5 bases). This CDR3 is 14 amino acids long. Germline V gene sequence: CDR1 MNHEY, CDR2 SVGAGI. V dropped 2 bases and J dropped 4 bases, with 11 bases sitting between them. The CDR3: CASSYAGKSTEAFF. For the CDR3, the DNA is TGTGCCAGCAGTTACGCAGGGAAGAGCACTGAAGCTTTCTTT.

The gene calls are TRBV7-6 and TRBJ2-7, with D possibly called TRBD1 or TRBD2 (5 bases each). The V end lost 0 bases, the J end lost 4 bases, and 13 bases lay between the germline ends. Germline-derived CDR1 and CDR2 are SGHVS and FNYEAQ. The CDR3 has 15 amino acids. The DNA for the CDR3 is TGTGCCAGCAGCTTAGCGCAGGGCAGAGGGTACGAGCAGTACTTC. It is translated as CASSLAQGRGYEQYF.

The chain carries TRBV29-1 and TRBJ2-7; TRBD2 aligns across 10 bases. The CDR3 covers 13 residues. J was trimmed by 3 bases and V by 6 bases; bases with no gene match: 5. Germline-derived CDR1 and CDR2 are SQVTM and ANQGSEA. CDR3 nucleotides: TGCAGCGTCCGACTAGCGGGTAGCTACGAGCAGTACTTC. Translated: CSVRLAGSYEQYF.

The chain is built from TRBV5-4 and TRBJ2-1, with D possibly being TRBD2 (7 bases). This CDR3 is 13 amino acids long. V lost 6 bases to trimming and J lost 7 bases, with 14 bases between them. Germline-derived CDR1 and CDR2 are SGHNT and YYREEE (reference sequence). CDR3 in DNA: TGTGCCAGCACCCGGGGGGCGGAGAATGAGCAGTTCTTC. Its translation is CASTRGAENEQFF.

This clone has a handful of counts. DNA for the CDR3: TGTGCCAGCTCACTGGGACAGCAGGGCTACACCTTC. Its translation: CASSLGQQGYTF. The V gene is TRBV18, the J gene TRBJ1-2, with 7 nucleotides matching TRBD1. The CDR3 consists of 12 residues. Germline V gives CDR1 KGHSH, CDR2 LQKENI. Trimming removed 4 bases from V and 8 bases from J; junction bases left unmatched: 4.

The chain is built from TRBV6-1 and TRBJ1-3; D ambiguous. CDR1 and CDR2 (germline): MNHNS, SASEGT. V lost 4 bases, J lost 3 bases, and 10 bases lay in between. The CDR3 has 14 residues. In DNA form, the CDR3 reads TGTGCCAGCAGTGGCCGGGGTGGTGGAAACACCATATATTTT. Its protein product is CASSGRGGGNTIYF.

The genes are TRBV7-2 and TRBJ2-7; 10 bases fit TRBD2. The CDR3 length is 15 residues. Per the germline V gene, CDR1 is SGHTA and CDR2 is FQGNSA. V shed 6 bases and J 0 bases; nucleotides not matched to a gene: 5. CDR3: CASRPGLADSYEQYF. As DNA, the CDR3 is TGTGCCAGCAGGCCCGGACTAGCGGACTCCTACGAGCAGTACTTC. Full variable domain (remainder filled in from reference TRBV7-2 and TRBJ2-7): GAGVSQSPSNKVTEKGKDVELRCDPISGHTALYWYRQSLGQGLEFLIYFQGNSAPDKSGLPSDRFSAERTGGSVSTLTIQRTQQEDSAVYLCASRPGLADSYEQYFGPGTRLTVT.

The chain has TRBV5-3 and TRBJ2-5; TRBD2 aligns across 7 bases. TRBV5-3 is flagged as an ORF with uncertain function. Trimming took 4 bases from V and 5 from J; bases not matched to a gene: 8. The CDR3 totals 14 residues. The CDR3 sequence is CARSPGRENETQYF. CDR3 sequence (DNA): TGTGCCAGAAGCCCGGGGCGGGAGAATGAGACCCAGTACTTC.

The V call is TRBV28, the J call TRBJ1-5; D unclear. Germline assignment: CDR1 MDHEN and CDR2 SYDVKM. Between the trimmed V and J ends, which lost 5 bases and 0 bases, there was a span of 8 bases. The CDR3 length is 14 residues. DNA for the CDR3: TGTGCCAGCAGTGACGACGTTAGCAATCAGCCCCAGCATTTT. Residues: CASSDDVSNQPQHF.

The CDR3 is CAWRPPGLAGGPKVNTGELFF. The CDR3 region has the DNA TGTGCCTGGAGACCCCCCGGGCTAGCGGGAGGGCCGAAGGTGAACACCGGGGAGCTGTTTTTT. The J gene is TRBJ2-2, the V gene TRBV30; 12 bases map to TRBD2. J was trimmed by 1 base and V by 3 bases; bases with no gene match: 18. Germline V gene data show CDR1 as GTSNPN and CDR2 as SVGIG (reference sequence). The CDR3 is 21 amino acids.

The chain has TRBV5-1 and TRBJ1-1, with D tentatively TRBD1 (5 bases). V was cut by 1 base and J by 1 base, with 14 bases left in between. Germline V gene data show CDR1 as SGHRS and CDR2 as YFSETQ. The CDR3 covers 16 residues. Written as DNA, the CDR3 is TGCGCCAGCAGCTTGACCGTGAGGGGTGAGAACACTGAAGCTTTCTTT. This codes for CASSLTVRGENTEAFF.

This chain connects TRBV2 to TRBJ1-1; the match to TRBD1 covers 8 bases. V was pared by 7 bases and J by 6 bases, with 10 bases of the junction left unmatched. The CDR3 totals 14 residues. CDR1 is SNHLY, CDR2 FYNNEI, per germline. DNA for the CDR3: TGTGCCAGCACCCCGGACAGGGTTTGGTCTGAAGCTTTCTTT. Translation: CASTPDRVWSEAFF.

This clone was seen more than once but under ten times. The chain uses TRBV27 and TRBJ1-2; 7 bases agree with TRBD1. V lost 4 bases and J lost 8; bases outside the gene matches: 13. CDR3 length equals 15 residues. Germline CDR1 MNHEY, CDR2 SMNVEV (reference sequence). This chain's CDR3 is CASSYTLGTEGGYTF. CDR3 sequence (DNA): TGTGCCAGCAGTTACACCCTCGGGACAGAAGGCGGCTACACCTTC.

This clone was seen a handful of times. The chain links TRBV5-1 to TRBJ2-3; 8 bases agree with TRBD2. Germline loops: CDR1 SGHRS, CDR2 YFSETQ. This CDR3 is 15 amino acids long. V gave up 6 bases and J gave up 1 base; unmatched junction bases: 7. CDR3 amino acids: CASTGSGSRTDTQYF. In DNA form, the CDR3 reads TGCGCCAGCACGGGAAGCGGGAGTCGCACAGATACGCAGTATTTT. Full variable domain (rest looked up from reference TRBV5-1 and TRBJ2-3): KAGVTQTPRYLIKTRGQQVTLSCSPISGHRSVSWYQQTPGQGLQFLFEYFSETQRNKGNFPGRFSGRQFSNSRSEMNVSTLELGDSALYLCASTGSGSRTDTQYFGPGTRLTVL.

V is TRBV5-1 and J is TRBJ1-2; D perhaps matches TRBD1 (5 bases). In germline, CDR1 is SGHRS, CDR2 YFSETQ. The ends were cut back, 2 bases at V and 0 bases at J, with 11 bases in the middle. The length of the CDR3 is 15 residues. CDR3: CASSLGGTANYGYTF. As DNA, the CDR3 is TGCGCCAGCAGCTTAGGCGGGACGGCTAACTATGGCTACACCTTC.

The rearrangement uses TRBV20-1 and TRBJ2-1; a possible D gene is TRBD1 (5 bases). V was shortened by 4 bases and J by 6 bases, with 7 bases between the two germline ends. Per the germline V gene, CDR1 is DFQATT and CDR2 is SNEGSKA (reference sequence). This CDR3 spans 11 amino acids. CDR3 protein: CSAIQGNEQFF. The CDR3 DNA sequence: TGCAGTGCTATCCAGGGCAATGAGCAGTTCTTC.

The chain recombines TRBV5-1 with TRBJ1-1, with D maybe TRBD1 (5 bases). V was trimmed by 0 bases and J by 4 bases, leaving 13 bases between them. The germline gives CDR1 SGHRS, CDR2 YFSETQ. This CDR3 spans 15 amino acids. The CDR3 nucleotides read TGCGCCAGCAGCTTGGTTGGGGGGGGAAGCACTGAAGCTTTCTTT. Translating gives CASSLVGGGSTEAFF. The variable domain in full, completed from reference TRBV5-1 and TRBJ1-1, reads KAGVTQTPRYLIKTRGQQVTLSCSPISGHRSVSWYQQTPGQGLQFLFEYFSETQRNKGNFPGRFSGRQFSNSRSEMNVSTLELGDSALYLCASSLVGGGSTEAFFGQGTRLTVV.

The chain links TRBV5-1 to TRBJ2-5; 12 nucleotides align to TRBD1. There are 17 residues in the CDR3. J lost 5 bases, V lost 0 bases, and 8 bases had no gene match. Germline loops: CDR1 SGHRS, CDR2 YFSETQ. The CDR3 sequence: CASSLGGQGAVWETQYF. CDR3 DNA sequence: TGCGCCAGCAGCTTGGGGGGACAGGGGGCTGTCTGGGAGACCCAGTACTTC.

The rearrangement links TRBV4-2 to TRBJ2-6, with a weak D call TRBD2 (6 bases). The germline V gene encodes CDR1 LGHNA and CDR2 YNFKEQ. V was trimmed by 0 bases and J by 0 bases, leaving 9 bases between them. This CDR3 region has 17 residues. The DNA for the CDR3 is TGTGCCAGCAGCCAAGAACACGGGAGCTCTGGGGCCAACGTCCTGACTTTC. Amino acids: CASSQEHGSSGANVLTF.

This chain uses TRBV4-1 with TRBJ1-5, with TRBD1 matching over 9 bases. This CDR3 is built from 17 residues. The V gene's germline CDR1 is MGHRA and CDR2 YSYEKL. Trimming removed 5 bases from V and 6 bases from J; junction bases left unmatched: 14. This chain's CDR3 is CASSGINRGRAGQPQHF. CDR3 in DNA: TGCGCCAGCAGCGGGATTAACAGGGGGCGCGCGGGTCAGCCCCAGCATTTT.